This T cell receptor (beta chain) was observed in a study of blood T cell repertoires in COVID-19. Study overall: Material from acute and convalescent COVID-19 was sourced from the United States, Italy and Spain. T cells, B-cell-depleted T cells, or PBMCs supplied cDNA or gDNA.

Looked up from germline, CDR1 is MNHEY and CDR2 is SVGAGI. V lost 0 bases and J lost 0, with 9 bases in between. The CDR3 contains 16 residues. Per the authors' pipeline: It was from reference gene primer amplification that nucleated cell counts were estimated. Sequencing used immunoSEQ multiplex PCR; TCRdb keeps in-frame clones, though not all of them. That table gives V, J and clone size, and the DNA gave D and trimming. The data show about 41,000 clones, around four fifths seen once. Sequenced material: peripheral blood. This chain connects TRBV6-5 to TRBJ2-4, with D unclear. This TCR came from a woman over 75 with active or convalescent COVID-19. CDR3 protein: CASSYSQNIAKNIQYF. The CDR3 nucleotides are TGTGCCAGCAGTTACTCCCAGAATATAGCCAAAAACATTCAGTACTTC.